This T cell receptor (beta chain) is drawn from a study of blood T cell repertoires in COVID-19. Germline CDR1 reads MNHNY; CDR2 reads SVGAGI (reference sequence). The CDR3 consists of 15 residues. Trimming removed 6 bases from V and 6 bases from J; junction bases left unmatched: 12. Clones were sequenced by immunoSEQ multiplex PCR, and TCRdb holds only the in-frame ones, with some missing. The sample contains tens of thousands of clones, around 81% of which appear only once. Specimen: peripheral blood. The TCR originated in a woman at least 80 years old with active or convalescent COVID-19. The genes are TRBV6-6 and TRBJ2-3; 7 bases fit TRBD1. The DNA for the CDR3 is TGTGCCAGCAGCCCCCGGGACAGCAGATCGGATACGCAGTATTTT. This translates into CASSPRDSRSDTQYF.